Only a few counts were recorded for the clone carrying this TCR beta chain. Its antigen remains unidentified. The entry originates in a study of response to subunit inactivated influenza vaccine. Germline V CDR1 and CDR2: SQVTM, ANQGSEA. V lost 4 bases and J 1 base, leaving 9 bases between the germline ends. The length of the CDR3 is 13 residues. TCRdb reanalysed the RT-PCR reads using MiXCR and keeps one entry per CDR3 protein. The data show about 520,000 distinct CDR3 sequences, about 7.2% seen once. Study-wide points: The study's authors posited that every seasonal influenza vaccination enlists few new T cells.

The clonotype comes from a man aged 45 to 70 who received an inactivated influenza vaccine. The sample consisted of PBMCs from blood, taken 23 months after vaccination. This rearrangement joins TRBV29-1 to TRBJ2-3; the D is unclear. Here the CDR3 DNA reads TGCAGCGTTGGAGTAGCTGGCACAGATACGCAGTATTTT. Protein: CSVGVAGTDTQYF.